This T cell receptor (beta chain) was identified during a study of radiotherapy plus CTLA-4 blockade in lung cancer. The overall study: Objective responses were observed in 15% to 20% of patients, and disease control was achieved by 30% to 40%. Study findings and constraints: Clones of tumor-derived TCRs expanded in blood after radiotherapy plus ipilimumab.

Regarding this clone: Antigen specificity is unknown.

Only in-frame clones appear in the TCRdb table, and some are missing; sequencing was by immunoSEQ multiplex PCR. The data hold about 97,000 clones, with about four fifths observed a single time. The junction had 6 bases not matched to a gene; V was cut back by 5 bases and J by 0 bases. This CDR3 has 15 amino acids. Germline loops: CDR1 MDHEN, CDR2 SYDVKM. This clonotype originated in a human donor with non-small cell lung cancer who had a partial response to radiotherapy plus ipilimumab. Some clones in this sample may be carry-over from other donors' samples. Sequencing used peripheral blood, obtained from a patient treated with radiotherapy plus ipilimumab. The chain carries TRBV28 and TRBJ2-7; TRBD1 aligns across 8 bases. The CDR3 sequence: CASSIRDRPSYEQYF. CDR3 nucleotide sequence: TGTGCCAGCAGTATCCGGGACAGGCCCTCCTACGAGCAGTACTTC. Filled out from reference TRBV28 and TRBJ2-7, the complete variable domain reads DVKVTQSSRYLVKRTGEKVFLECVQDMDHENMFWYRQDPGLGLRLIYFSYDVKMKEKGDIPEGYSVSREKKERFSLILESASTNQTSMYLCASSIRDRPSYEQYFGPGTRLTVT.